What follows is one T cell receptor beta chain and its context. The ends lost 3 bases at V and 7 bases at J; junction bases unmatched: 12. Germline lookup yields CDR1 SGHRS and CDR2 YFSETQ. The CDR3 length is 17 residues. This sample's treatment: roughly 20 received Ad26.COV2.S at low or high dose, single or two shots; about five received placebo; per-sample allocation not given. Sampling was performed 63 days after the first vaccine or placebo injection. Sequenced by immunoSEQ multiplex PCR; TCRdb stores in-frame clones only, minus some. The sample has around 320,000 clones; about 86% are singletons. These data come from a study of Ad26.COV2.S vaccination and SARS-CoV-2 variants.

Sequencing used peripheral blood, obtained in a trial of Ad26.COV2.S vaccine versus placebo. The chain employs TRBV5-1 and TRBJ2-1; 11 bases line up with TRBD2. The source of this sequence is a person aged 18 to 65 who received the Ad26.COV2.S COVID-19 vaccine or a placebo. CDR3 in DNA: TGCGCCAGCAGCTCCGGGACTAGCGGCGGCGGGGGGAATGAGCAGTTCTTC. As protein: CASSSGTSGGGGNEQFF.